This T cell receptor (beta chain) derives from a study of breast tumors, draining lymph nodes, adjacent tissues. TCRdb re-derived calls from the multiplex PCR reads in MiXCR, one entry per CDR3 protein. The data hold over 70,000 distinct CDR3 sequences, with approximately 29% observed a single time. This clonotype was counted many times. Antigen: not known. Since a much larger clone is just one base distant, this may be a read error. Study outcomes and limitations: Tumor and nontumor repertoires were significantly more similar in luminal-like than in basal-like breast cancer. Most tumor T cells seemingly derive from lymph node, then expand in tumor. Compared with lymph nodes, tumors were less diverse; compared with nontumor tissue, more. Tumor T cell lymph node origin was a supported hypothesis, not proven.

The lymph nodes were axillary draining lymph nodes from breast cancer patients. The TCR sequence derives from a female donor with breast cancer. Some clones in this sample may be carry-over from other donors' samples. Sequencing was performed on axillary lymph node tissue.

The CDR3 coding sequence is TGCAGTGCTGATCCGGCCTTATTCGGAACCACCATATATTTT. It specifies CSADPALFGTTIYF. The rearrangement uses TRBV20-1 and TRBJ1-3; D remains ambiguous. The CDR3 consists of 14 residues. Germline values: CDR1 DFQATT, CDR2 SNEGSKA (reference sequence).